Below are 12 T cell receptor beta chains sequenced from a single sample in a study of cytomegalovirus exposure and HLA in healthy donors (TCRdb year 2017). Library preparation employed the immunoSEQ multiplex PCR assay. A mixture of 60 forward primers for TCR Vbeta segments and 13 reverse primers for TCR Jbeta segments was used in the multiplex PCR. The source is immuneACCESS, and TCRdb retained only in-frame sequences with V and J called. Part of the clones is not carried over; for the studies checked, unresolved V genes explain less than half of this, and the remainder is unexplained. The sample table shows 150,000 to 180,000 clones, and 80% to 90% are seen once. Jointly, the top ten make up approximately 2.5% of the sample. The specimen was PBMCs. Source of these receptors: a woman aged 18-30 years in good health and CMV-seronegative.

V gene TRBV6-1 combines with J gene TRBJ2-5; D unclear. The CDR3 runs 12 residues. The germline V gene encodes CDR1 MNHNS and CDR2 SASEGT. Trimming took off 10 bases at V and 3 bases at J, with 12 bases between the two ends. The CDR3 region is CATQWYEETQYF. The CDR3, as DNA: TGTGCCACCCAGTGGTATGAAGAGACCCAGTACTTC.

This sequence joins TRBV27 and TRBJ2-3; 8 bases map to TRBD1. V trimming: 7 bases; J trimming: 6 bases; junction bases outside the gene matches: 9. This CDR3 region has 14 residues. The germline CDR1 and CDR2 sequences are MNHEY and SMNVEV (reference sequence). The DNA for the CDR3 is TGTGCCAGCAAAAGACAGGGGAAGGTGGATACGCAGTATTTT. It translates to CASKRQGKVDTQYF.

The chain employs TRBV7-2 and TRBJ1-1, with D unclear. V was clipped by 7 bases and J by 1 base, with 10 bases between them. The CDR3 consists of 13 residues. CDR1 and CDR2 from the germline V gene are SGHTA and FQGNSA. CDR3 nucleotides: TGTGCCAGCACTAAAGATCCGAACACTGAAGCTTTCTTT. It translates to CASTKDPNTEAFF.

This clone was seen just once. The rearrangement uses TRBV27 and TRBJ2-7, with D perhaps matching TRBD2 (5 bases). V shed 5 bases and J shed 1 base, with 12 bases lying between them. The germline gives CDR1 MNHEY, CDR2 SMNVEV (reference sequence). This CDR3 is built from 14 residues. CDR3 loop: CASSRETGSYEQYF. The CDR3 bases are TGTGCCAGCAGTAGGGAGACCGGGTCCTACGAGCAGTACTTC.

The chain carries TRBV7-2 and TRBJ1-2; TRBD1 aligns across 8 bases. This CDR3 spans 13 amino acids. Germline CDR1 is SGHTA and CDR2 is FQGNSA. The V gene end was trimmed by 5 bases and the J gene end by 4 bases; junction bases not matched to a gene: 3. The CDR3 loop reads CASSGDRGYGYTF. DNA for the CDR3: TGTGCCAGCAGCGGCGACAGGGGCTATGGCTACACCTTC.

J is TRBJ1-1 and V is TRBV5-1; no definite D call. The V gene's germline CDR1 is SGHRS and CDR2 YFSETQ. This CDR3 contains 16 residues. The ends were cut back, 0 bases at V and 5 bases at J, with 17 bases in the middle. CDR3 sequence: CASSLGPAVSGTEAFF. In DNA, the CDR3 is TGCGCCAGCAGCTTGGGCCCAGCGGTCTCGGGAACTGAAGCTTTCTTT.

The chain combines TRBV18 with TRBJ2-7; D gene unclear. This CDR3 is built from 17 residues. Per germline, CDR1 KGHSH and CDR2 LQKENI. The V and J ends lost 2 bases and 6 bases respectively, with 23 bases between them. CDR3 DNA sequence: TGTGCCAGCTCACCAAATCGAGGCGTCGGTGGTACGACCGAGCAGTACTTC. Translated: CASSPNRGVGGTTEQYF.

Here the CDR3 reads CASSSGTQSTDTQYF. The DNA of the CDR3 is TGCGCCAGCAGCAGCGGGACCCAGAGCACAGATACGCAGTATTTT. The genes are TRBV5-1 and TRBJ2-3, with TRBD2 matching 7 bases. The V segment lost 4 bases and the J segment 0 bases; nucleotides outside the gene matches: 5. The length of the CDR3 is 15 residues. Germline loops: CDR1 SGHRS, CDR2 YFSETQ.

This chain joins TRBV11-2 and TRBJ2-3; 10 bases agree with TRBD2. This CDR3 contains 17 residues. The V gene's germline CDR1 is SGHAT and CDR2 FQNNGV. J gave up 6 bases and V 5 bases, and 14 bases lay outside the gene matches. CDR3 amino acids: CASSHGGLAGVRDTQYF. Here the CDR3 DNA reads TGTGCCAGCAGCCACGGTGGGCTAGCGGGAGTTCGGGATACGCAGTATTTT.

This clone was detected only a few times. The rearrangement uses TRBV4-3 and TRBJ2-3, with unresolved D. CDR1 LGHNA and CDR2 YSLEER come from the germline V gene. This CDR3 is 14 amino acids long. V was pared by 4 bases and J by 2 bases, with 10 bases between. CDR3 loop: CASSLGSTTDTQYF. In nucleotides, the CDR3 is TGCGCCAGCAGCCTCGGTAGCACCACAGATACGCAGTATTTT.

This clone was observed once. The chain recombines TRBV4-2 with TRBJ2-3; D is perhaps TRBD1 (6 bases). The CDR3 consists of 15 residues. Trimming took 2 bases from V and 0 from J, leaving 9 bases between them. Germline lookup yields CDR1 LGHNA and CDR2 YNFKEQ. CDR3 nucleotides: TGTGCCAGCAGCCAATCGACAGGAAGCACAGATACGCAGTATTTT. It specifies CASSQSTGSTDTQYF.

Regarding this clone: A read error may produce the germline difference seen at one junction end. This sample includes further DNA sequences coding for the same CDR3. CDR3 sequence: CASSLVDGTPAYEQYF. DNA for the CDR3: TGCGCCAGCAGCTTAGTGGATGGGACACCCGCCTACGAGCAGTACTTC. The chain is built from TRBV7-2 and TRBJ2-7; D perhaps matches TRBD1 (6 bases). The CDR3 spans 16 residues. CDR1 is SGHTA, CDR2 FQGNSA, per germline.